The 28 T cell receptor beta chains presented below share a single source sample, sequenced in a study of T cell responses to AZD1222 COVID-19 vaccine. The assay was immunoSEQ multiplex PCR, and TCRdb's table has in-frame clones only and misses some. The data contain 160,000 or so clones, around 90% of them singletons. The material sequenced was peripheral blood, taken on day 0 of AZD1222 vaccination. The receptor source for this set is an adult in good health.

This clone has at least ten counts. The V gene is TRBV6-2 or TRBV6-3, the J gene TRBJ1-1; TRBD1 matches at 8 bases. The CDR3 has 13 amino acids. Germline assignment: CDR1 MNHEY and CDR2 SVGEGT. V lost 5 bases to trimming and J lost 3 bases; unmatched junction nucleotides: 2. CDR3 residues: CASSQGAHTEAFF. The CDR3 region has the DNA TGTGCCAGCAGTCAGGGGGCGCACACTGAAGCTTTCTTT.

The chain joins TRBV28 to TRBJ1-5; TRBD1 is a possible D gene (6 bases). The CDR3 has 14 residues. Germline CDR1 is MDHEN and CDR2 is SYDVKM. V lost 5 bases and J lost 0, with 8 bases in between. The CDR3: CASSQGYSNQPQHF. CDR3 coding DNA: TGTGCCAGCAGTCAGGGGTATAGCAATCAGCCCCAGCATTTT.

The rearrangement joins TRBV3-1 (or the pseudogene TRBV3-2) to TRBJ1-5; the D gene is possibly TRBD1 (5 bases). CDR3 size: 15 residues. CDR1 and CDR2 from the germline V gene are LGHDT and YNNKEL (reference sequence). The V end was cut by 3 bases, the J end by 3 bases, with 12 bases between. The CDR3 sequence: CASSQVGGLNQPQHF. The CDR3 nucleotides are TGTGCCAGCAGCCAGGTTGGGGGACTCAATCAGCCCCAGCATTTT.

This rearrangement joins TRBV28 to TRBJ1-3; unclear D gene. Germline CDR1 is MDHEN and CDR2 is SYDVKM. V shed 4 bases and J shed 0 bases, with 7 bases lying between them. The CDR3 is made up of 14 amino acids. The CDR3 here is CASSSTVSGNTIYF. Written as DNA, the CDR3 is TGTGCCAGCAGTTCGACGGTCTCTGGAAACACCATATATTTT.

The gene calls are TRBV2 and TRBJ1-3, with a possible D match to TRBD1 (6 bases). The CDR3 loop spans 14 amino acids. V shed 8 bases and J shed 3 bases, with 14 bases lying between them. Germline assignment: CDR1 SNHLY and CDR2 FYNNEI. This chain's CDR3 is CASGEWTVGNTIYF. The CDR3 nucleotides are TGTGCCAGCGGGGAATGGACAGTTGGAAACACCATATATTTT.

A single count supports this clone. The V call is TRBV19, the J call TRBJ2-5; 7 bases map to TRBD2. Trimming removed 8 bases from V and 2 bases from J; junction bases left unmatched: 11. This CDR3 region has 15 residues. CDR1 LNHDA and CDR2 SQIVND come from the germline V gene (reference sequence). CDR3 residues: CASSTWGGSQETQYF. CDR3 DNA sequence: TGTGCCAGTTCCACATGGGGGGGTTCACAAGAGACCCAGTACTTC.

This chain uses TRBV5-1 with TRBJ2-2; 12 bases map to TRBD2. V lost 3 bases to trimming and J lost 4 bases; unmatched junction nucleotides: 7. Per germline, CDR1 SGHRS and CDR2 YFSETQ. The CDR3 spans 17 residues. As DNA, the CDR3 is TGCGCCAGCAGCTCCTTACTAGCGGGAGGATCCACCGGGGAGCTGTTTTTT. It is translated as CASSSLLAGGSTGELFF.

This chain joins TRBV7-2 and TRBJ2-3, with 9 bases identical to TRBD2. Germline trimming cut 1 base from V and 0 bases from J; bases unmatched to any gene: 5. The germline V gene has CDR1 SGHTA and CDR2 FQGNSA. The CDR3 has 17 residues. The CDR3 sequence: CASSLVAGGPSTDTQYF. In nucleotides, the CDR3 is TGTGCCAGCAGCTTAGTGGCGGGAGGGCCTAGCACAGATACGCAGTATTTT.

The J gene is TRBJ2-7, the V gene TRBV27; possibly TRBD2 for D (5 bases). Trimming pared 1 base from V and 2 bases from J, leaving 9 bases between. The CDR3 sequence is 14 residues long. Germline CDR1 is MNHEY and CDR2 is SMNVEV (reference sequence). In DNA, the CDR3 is TGTGCCAGCAGTTTATACCGGGGAGCCTACGAGCAGTACTTC. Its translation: CASSLYRGAYEQYF.

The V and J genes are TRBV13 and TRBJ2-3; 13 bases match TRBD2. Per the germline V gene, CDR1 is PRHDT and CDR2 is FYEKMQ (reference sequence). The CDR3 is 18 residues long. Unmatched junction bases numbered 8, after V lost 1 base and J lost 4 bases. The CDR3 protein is CASSLVGFTSGRADTQYF. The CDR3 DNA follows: TGTGCCAGCAGCTTAGTGGGATTTACTAGCGGGAGGGCAGATACGCAGTATTTT.

CDR3 nucleotide sequence: TGTGCCAGCATCGGACAGGGGGCCGGAGAGCAGTACTTC. Translated, it gives CASIGQGAGEQYF. The rearrangement links TRBV5-5 to TRBJ2-7; 11 bases match TRBD1. Germline assignment: CDR1 SGHKS and CDR2 YYEKEE (reference sequence). The CDR3 contains 13 residues. V dropped 6 bases and J dropped 7; count of bases not matched to a gene: 6.

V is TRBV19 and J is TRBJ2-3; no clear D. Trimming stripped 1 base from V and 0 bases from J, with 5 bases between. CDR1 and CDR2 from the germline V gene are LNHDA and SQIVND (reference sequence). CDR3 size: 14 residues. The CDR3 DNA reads TGTGCCAGTAGTATAGGGCCTAGCACAGATACGCAGTATTTT. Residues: CASSIGPSTDTQYF.

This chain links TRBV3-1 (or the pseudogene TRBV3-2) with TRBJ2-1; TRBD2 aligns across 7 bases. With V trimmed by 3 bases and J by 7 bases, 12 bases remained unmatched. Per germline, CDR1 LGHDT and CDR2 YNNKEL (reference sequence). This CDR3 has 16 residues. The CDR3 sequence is CASSHVAGGSRNEQFF. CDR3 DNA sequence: TGTGCCAGCAGCCACGTCGCTGGCGGGAGTAGGAATGAGCAGTTCTTC.

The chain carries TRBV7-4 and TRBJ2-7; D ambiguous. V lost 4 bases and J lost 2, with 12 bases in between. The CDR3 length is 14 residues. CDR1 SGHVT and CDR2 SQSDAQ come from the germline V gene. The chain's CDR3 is CASSSRLKTYEQYF. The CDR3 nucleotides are TGTGCCAGCAGCTCAAGACTGAAAACCTACGAGCAGTACTTC.

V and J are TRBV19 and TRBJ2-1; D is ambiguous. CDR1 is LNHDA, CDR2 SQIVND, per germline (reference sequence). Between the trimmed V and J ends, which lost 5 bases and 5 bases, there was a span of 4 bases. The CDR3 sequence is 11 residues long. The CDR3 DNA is TGTGCCAGTAGTCCGAACAATGAGCAGTTCTTC. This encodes CASSPNNEQFF.

The CDR3 coding sequence is TGCGCCAGCAGTCCCGGGACAGACTTCTCTGGAAACACCATATATTTT. It specifies CASSPGTDFSGNTIYF. V is TRBV4-1 and J is TRBJ1-3; 7 bases match TRBD1. The ends lost 6 bases at V and 0 bases at J; junction bases unmatched: 8. This CDR3 has 16 residues. Germline CDR1 MGHRA, CDR2 YSYEKL.

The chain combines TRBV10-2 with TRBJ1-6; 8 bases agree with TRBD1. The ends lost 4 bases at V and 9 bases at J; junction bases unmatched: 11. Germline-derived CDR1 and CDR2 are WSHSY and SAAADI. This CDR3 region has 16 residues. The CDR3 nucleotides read TGCGCCAGCAGTGCCGGGTTTACAGGGGGAGGTTCACCCCTCCACTTT. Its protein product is CASSAGFTGGGSPLHF.

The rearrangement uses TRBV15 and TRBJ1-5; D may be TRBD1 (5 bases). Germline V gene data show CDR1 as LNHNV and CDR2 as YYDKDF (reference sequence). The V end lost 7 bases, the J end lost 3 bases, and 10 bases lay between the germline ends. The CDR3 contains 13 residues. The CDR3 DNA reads TGTGCCACCACTGACAGTATCAATCAGCCCCAGCATTTT. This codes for CATTDSINQPQHF.

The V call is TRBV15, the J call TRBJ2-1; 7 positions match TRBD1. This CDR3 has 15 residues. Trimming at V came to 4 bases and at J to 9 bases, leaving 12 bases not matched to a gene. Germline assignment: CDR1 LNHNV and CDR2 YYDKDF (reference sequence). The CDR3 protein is CATSTKRGRGSEQFF. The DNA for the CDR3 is TGTGCCACCAGCACTAAGAGGGGGCGAGGGAGTGAGCAGTTCTTC.

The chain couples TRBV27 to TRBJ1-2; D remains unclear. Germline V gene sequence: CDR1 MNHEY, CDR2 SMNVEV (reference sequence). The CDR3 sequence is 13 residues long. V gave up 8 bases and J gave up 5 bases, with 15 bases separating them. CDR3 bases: TGTGCCAGCGCGGGCACGACCGGTTATGGCTACACCTTC. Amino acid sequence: CASAGTTGYGYTF.

The CDR3 coding sequence is TGTGCCAGCAGCTTAGGTTGGGAGGCATTCAATGAGCAGTTCTTC. It codes for CASSLGWEAFNEQFF. The gene calls are TRBV7-9 and TRBJ2-1; perhaps TRBD2 as D (6 bases). The CDR3 is made up of 15 amino acids. Between the trimmed V and J ends, which lost 1 base and 6 bases, there was a span of 13 bases. From germline, CDR1 is SEHNR and CDR2 FQNEAQ (reference sequence).

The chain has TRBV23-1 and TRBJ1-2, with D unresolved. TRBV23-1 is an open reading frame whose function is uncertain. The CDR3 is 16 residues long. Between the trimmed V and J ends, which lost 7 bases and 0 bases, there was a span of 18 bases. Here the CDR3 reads CASKCPCGHPNYGYTF. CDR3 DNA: TGCGCCAGCAAATGTCCTTGCGGTCACCCTAACTATGGCTACACCTTC.

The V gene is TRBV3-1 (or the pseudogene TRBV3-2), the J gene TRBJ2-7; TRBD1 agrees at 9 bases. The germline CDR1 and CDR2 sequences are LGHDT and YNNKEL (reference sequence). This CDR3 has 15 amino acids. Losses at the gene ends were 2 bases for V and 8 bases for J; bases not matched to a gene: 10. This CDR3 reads CASSQTGTGPLKQYF. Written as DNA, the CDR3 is TGTGCCAGCAGCCAAACCGGGACAGGGCCGTTGAAGCAGTACTTC.

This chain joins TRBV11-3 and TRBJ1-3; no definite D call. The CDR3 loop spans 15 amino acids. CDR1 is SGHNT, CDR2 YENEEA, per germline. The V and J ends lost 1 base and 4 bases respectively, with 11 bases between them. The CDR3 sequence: CASSLGPLAGNTIYF. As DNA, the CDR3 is TGTGCCAGCAGCTTAGGTCCCTTGGCGGGAAACACCATATATTTT.

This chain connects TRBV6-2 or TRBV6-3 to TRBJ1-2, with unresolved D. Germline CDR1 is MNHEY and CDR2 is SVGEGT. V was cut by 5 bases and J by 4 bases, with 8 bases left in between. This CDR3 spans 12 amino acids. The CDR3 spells CASSQTVYGYTF. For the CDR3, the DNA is TGTGCCAGCAGTCAGACGGTCTATGGCTACACCTTC.

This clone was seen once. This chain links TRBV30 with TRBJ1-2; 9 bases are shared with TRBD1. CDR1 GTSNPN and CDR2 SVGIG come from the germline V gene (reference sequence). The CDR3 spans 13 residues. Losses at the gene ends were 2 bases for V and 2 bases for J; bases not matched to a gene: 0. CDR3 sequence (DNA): TGTGCCTGGAGTACAGGGGGCAACTATGGCTACACCTTC. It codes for CAWSTGGNYGYTF.

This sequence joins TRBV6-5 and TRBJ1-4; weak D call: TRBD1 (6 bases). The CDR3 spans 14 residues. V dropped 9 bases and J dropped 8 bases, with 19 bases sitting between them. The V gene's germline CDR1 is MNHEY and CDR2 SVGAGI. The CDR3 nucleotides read TGTGCCAGTCTGCGCTTGGGGGCTGAGGAAAAACTGTTTTTT. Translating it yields CASLRLGAEEKLFF.

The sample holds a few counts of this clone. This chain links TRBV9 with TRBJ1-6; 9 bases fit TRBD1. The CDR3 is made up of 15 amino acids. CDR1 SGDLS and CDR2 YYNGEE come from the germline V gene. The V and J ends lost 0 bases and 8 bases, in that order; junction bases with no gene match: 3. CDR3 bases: TGTGCCAGCAGCGTAGGGGGACAGGGAGATTCACCCCTCCACTTT. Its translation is CASSVGGQGDSPLHF.